This entry lists 31 T cell receptor beta chains sequenced from one sample in a study of blood T cell repertoires in COVID-19 (dated by TCRdb to the early 2020s). The library was built by means of the immunoSEQ multiplex PCR assay. The clones in this table, taken by TCRdb from immuneACCESS, are in-frame only. Not every clone is retained; where verified, under half of the shortfall comes from an unresolved V gene, and the cause of the rest is unknown. The sample profile shows 160,000 or so clones; more than 75% of them were found once. The ten most abundant clones make up approximately 5.4% of the sample. Sequencing was carried out using peripheral blood. These receptors were taken from a woman in her fifties or sixties with COVID-19, enrolled during active disease.

This rearrangement joins TRBV2 to TRBJ2-6, with a weak D call TRBD1 (5 bases). CDR3 length equals 16 residues. Germline values: CDR1 SNHLY, CDR2 FYNNEI. V lost 5 bases and J lost 4, with 15 bases in between. CDR3 loop: CASSPDGGAGANVLTF. CDR3 nucleotide sequence: TGTGCCAGCAGTCCTGACGGTGGGGCCGGGGCCAACGTCCTGACTTTC.

The chain uses TRBV2 and TRBJ2-7, with D hard to call. Per germline, CDR1 SNHLY and CDR2 FYNNEI. Trimming stripped 7 bases from V and 0 bases from J, with 13 bases between. The CDR3 extends over 14 amino acids. DNA of the CDR3: TGTGCCAGCAAAACAGATCTTAGCTCCTACGAGCAGTACTTC. Amino acid sequence: CASKTDLSSYEQYF.

The CDR3 loop reads CASSWLRGGTSTDTQYF. In nucleotides, the CDR3 is TGTGCCAGCAGTTGGTTACGGGGTGGGACTAGCACAGATACGCAGTATTTT. The rearrangement links TRBV27 to TRBJ2-3; tentative D call: TRBD2 (6 bases). This CDR3 contains 17 residues. V was pared by 4 bases and J by 0 bases, with 17 bases between. Germline lookup yields CDR1 MNHEY and CDR2 SMNVEV (reference sequence).

The chain employs TRBV2 and TRBJ1-1, with D hard to call. V lost 3 bases, J lost 1 base, and 9 bases lay in between. The CDR3 totals 14 residues. Germline CDR1 is SNHLY and CDR2 is FYNNEI. CDR3 residues: CASSEAPGNTEAFF. As DNA, the CDR3 is TGTGCCAGCAGTGAGGCGCCGGGGAACACTGAAGCTTTCTTT.

This clone was counted a single time. The V gene is TRBV5-4, the J gene TRBJ2-7, with TRBD1 matching over 10 bases. The CDR3 totals 14 residues. V gave up 4 bases and J gave up 6 bases; unmatched junction bases: 7. Germline V gene lookup returns CDR1 SGHNT and CDR2 YYREEE (reference sequence). The CDR3 spells CASSTGTGEPEQYF. Here the CDR3 DNA reads TGTGCCAGCAGCACAGGGACAGGGGAGCCCGAGCAGTACTTC.

V usage is TRBV7-2 and J usage is TRBJ1-1; 8 bases line up with TRBD1. The V gene's germline CDR1 is SGHTA and CDR2 FQGNSA. The ends lost 5 bases at V and 0 bases at J; junction bases unmatched: 5. CDR3 size: 15 residues. CDR3: CASSPQGDLNTEAFF. CDR3 nucleotide sequence: TGTGCCAGCAGCCCACAGGGGGACCTGAACACTGAAGCTTTCTTT.

CDR3 protein: CASSHIGTGGAGYGYTF. CDR3 nucleotide sequence: TGTGCCAGCAGTCACATCGGGACAGGGGGCGCCGGCTATGGCTACACCTTC. The chain uses TRBV5-4 and TRBJ1-2; 12 bases are a match to TRBD1. The CDR3 loop spans 17 amino acids. The junction had 12 bases not matched to a gene; V was cut back by 5 bases and J by 4 bases. Germline V CDR1 and CDR2: SGHNT, YYREEE (reference sequence).

The chain carries TRBV6-2 or TRBV6-3 and TRBJ2-2; the match to TRBD1 covers 7 bases. In germline, CDR1 is MNHEY, CDR2 SVGEGT. This CDR3 spans 20 amino acids. J gave up 2 bases and V 2 bases, and 17 bases lay outside the gene matches. The CDR3, as DNA: TGTGCCAGCAGTTACGAGACTCCGGGACAGAGGAGCTTCAACACCGGGGAGCTGTTTTTT. Residues: CASSYETPGQRSFNTGELFF.

The V call is TRBV12-3 or TRBV12-4, the J call TRBJ1-4; D uncertain. Trimming shortened V by 7 bases and J by 8 bases, and 14 bases separated the two germline ends. The length of the CDR3 is 13 residues. This CDR3 is CASMRAGAEKLFF. The CDR3 DNA is TGTGCCAGCATGAGGGCAGGAGCCGAAAAACTGTTTTTT.

This chain uses TRBV3-1 (or the pseudogene TRBV3-2) with TRBJ1-2; no firm D call. Germline assignment: CDR1 LGHDT and CDR2 YNNKEL (reference sequence). Trimming pared 1 base from V and 6 bases from J, leaving 15 bases between. CDR3 size: 15 residues. CDR3 loop: CASSQGFFEIDGYTF. In DNA, the CDR3 is TGTGCCAGCAGCCAAGGATTTTTCGAGATTGATGGCTACACCTTC.

This clone has just one count. The V and J genes are TRBV9 and TRBJ2-7; possibly TRBD2 for D (6 bases). The CDR3 length is 14 residues. Germline values: CDR1 SGDLS, CDR2 YYNGEE. Deletions cut 4 bases from V and 2 bases from J, with 13 bases between. The CDR3 region has the DNA TGTGCCAGCAGCCTGACCGGGGAGGCCTACGAGCAGTACTTC. It yields the protein CASSLTGEAYEQYF.

This clone was recorded once. The chain combines TRBV5-1 with TRBJ1-2; TRBD1 is a possible D gene (5 bases). The V end was cut by 5 bases, the J end by 2 bases, with 16 bases between. Germline loops: CDR1 SGHRS, CDR2 YFSETQ. This CDR3 has 15 residues. DNA of the CDR3: TGCGCCAGCAGTTCGGGACTCCCGCCGAACTATGGCTACACCTTC. Protein sequence: CASSSGLPPNYGYTF.

The chain is built from TRBV7-2 and TRBJ2-7; no reliable D call. The germline gives CDR1 SGHTA, CDR2 FQGNSA. The CDR3 is made up of 11 amino acids. V shed 5 bases and J shed 3 bases, with 5 bases lying between them. The CDR3 DNA reads TGTGCCAGCAGCCTTTTCTACGAGCAGTACTTC. Translation gives CASSLFYEQYF.

The V and J genes are TRBV6-2 or TRBV6-3 and TRBJ2-7; 8 nucleotides align to TRBD1. Germline V gene lookup returns CDR1 MNHEY and CDR2 SVGEGT. The CDR3 extends over 15 amino acids. V lost 0 bases and J lost 3; bases outside the gene matches: 4. The CDR3 sequence: CASSYSRTGNYEQYF. The CDR3 DNA is TGTGCCAGCAGTTACTCGAGGACAGGGAACTACGAGCAGTACTTC.

This chain joins TRBV5-1 and TRBJ1-2, with 9 bases matching TRBD1. The CDR3 extends over 14 amino acids. Unmatched junction bases numbered 3, after V lost 3 bases and J lost 3 bases. Germline V gives CDR1 SGHRS, CDR2 YFSETQ. This CDR3 is CASSSDRGHYGYTF. The CDR3 DNA is TGCGCCAGCAGCTCGGACAGGGGCCACTATGGCTACACCTTC.

The chain carries TRBV28 and TRBJ1-5; tentative D call: TRBD1 (6 bases). The CDR3 is made up of 15 amino acids. Trimming took off 3 bases at V and 4 bases at J, with 13 bases between the two ends. The germline gives CDR1 MDHEN, CDR2 SYDVKM. Written as DNA, the CDR3 is TGTGCCAGCAGTTTTGTGGACAGATCGAATCAGCCCCAGCATTTT. Amino acid sequence: CASSFVDRSNQPQHF.

The V call is TRBV13, the J call TRBJ1-4; 10 bases fit TRBD1. Germline V gives CDR1 PRHDT, CDR2 FYEKMQ (reference sequence). V lost 5 bases to trimming and J lost 7 bases; unmatched junction nucleotides: 4. The CDR3 extends over 14 amino acids. The chain's CDR3 is CASSLGQGVEKLFF. CDR3 bases: TGTGCCAGCAGCCTTGGACAGGGGGTTGAAAAACTGTTTTTT.

This chain connects TRBV7-2 to TRBJ2-2, with TRBD1 as a possible D gene (5 bases). With 5 bases removed from V and 3 bases from J, the gap between germline ends came to 10 bases. The CDR3 has 14 amino acids. Germline V gene lookup returns CDR1 SGHTA and CDR2 FQGNSA. CDR3 loop: CASSTQVYTGELFF. CDR3 DNA sequence: TGTGCCAGCAGCACACAGGTATACACCGGGGAGCTGTTTTTT.

The V call is TRBV11-3, the J call TRBJ1-5, with D hard to call. This CDR3 region has 14 residues. Trimming took off 3 bases at V and 3 bases at J, with 9 bases between the two ends. Per the germline V gene, CDR1 is SGHNT and CDR2 is YENEEA. This chain's CDR3 is CASSFGGNNQPQHF. The CDR3 DNA reads as TGTGCCAGCAGCTTTGGCGGGAACAATCAGCCCCAGCATTTT.

The CDR3 sequence: CASSVTGSAYEQYF. In DNA form, the CDR3 reads TGTGCCAGCAGCGTCACAGGGTCAGCCTACGAGCAGTACTTC. The gene calls are TRBV9 and TRBJ2-7; D is possibly TRBD1 (6 bases). Per the germline V gene, CDR1 is SGDLS and CDR2 is YYNGEE. The CDR3 runs 14 residues. Trimming left V 2 bases short and J 2 bases short, with 11 bases between.

The gene calls are TRBV9 and TRBJ1-3; 10 bases fit TRBD1. From germline, CDR1 is SGDLS and CDR2 YYNGEE. Trimming took 3 bases from V and 3 from J; bases not matched to a gene: 9. The CDR3 is 17 amino acids. CDR3 sequence: CASSAWTGGTGGNTIYF. CDR3 coding DNA: TGTGCCAGCAGCGCGTGGACAGGGGGGACGGGTGGAAACACCATATATTTT.

Only one count was recorded for this clone. The chain uses TRBV27 and TRBJ2-1, with D uncertain. The CDR3 runs to 13 residues. V lost 3 bases to trimming and J lost 0 bases, with 3 bases between them. Germline CDR1 and CDR2: MNHEY and SMNVEV (reference sequence). The chain's CDR3 is CASSFGSYNEQFF. CDR3 in DNA: TGTGCCAGCAGTTTCGGCTCCTACAATGAGCAGTTCTTC.

V and J are TRBV19 and TRBJ1-3; TRBD1 is a possible D gene (6 bases). Germline CDR1 LNHDA, CDR2 SQIVND (reference sequence). This CDR3 contains 17 residues. V lost 6 bases to trimming and J lost 0 bases, with 18 bases between them. The CDR3: CASSTPRQASSGNTIYF. Written as DNA, the CDR3 is TGTGCCAGTAGCACCCCTCGACAGGCCTCCTCTGGAAACACCATATATTTT.

With regard to this clone: Its ends do not fully match the called genes, so a read error is possible. This sequence joins TRBV7-7 and TRBJ2-7; 8 bases are a match to TRBD1. This CDR3 has 12 residues. Germline lookup yields CDR1 SSHAT and CDR2 FNYEAQ (reference sequence). CDR3 sequence (DNA): TGTGCTAGCAGTCCCGGACAGGGCGTACAGTACTTC. This codes for CASSPGQGVQYF.

The rearrangement joins TRBV5-4 to TRBJ2-5; weak D call: TRBD1 (5 bases). The CDR3 is 13 residues long. Per the germline V gene, CDR1 is SGHNT and CDR2 is YYREEE (reference sequence). The ends were cut back, 1 base at V and 7 bases at J, with 11 bases in the middle. CDR3 nucleotides: TGTGCCAGCAGCTTGAATGGGGCCCGGACCCAGTACTTC. It is translated as CASSLNGARTQYF.

The CDR3 region has the DNA TGTGCCAGCAGCCAAGAGGGCCGGTATCCGTTCTTC. Protein product: CASSQEGRYPFF. The chain is built from TRBV3-1 (or the pseudogene TRBV3-2) and TRBJ2-1; the D is unclear. This CDR3 comprises 12 residues. The V gene's germline CDR1 is LGHDT and CDR2 YNNKEL (reference sequence). Between the trimmed V and J ends, which lost 0 bases and 15 bases, there was a span of 12 bases.

This clone was detected once. The chain couples TRBV7-2 to TRBJ2-7; D remains ambiguous. V shed 3 bases and J shed 1 base, with 4 bases lying between them. Germline loops: CDR1 SGHTA, CDR2 FQGNSA. The CDR3 runs to 12 residues. The CDR3 is CASSFNSYEQYF. DNA of the CDR3: TGTGCCAGCAGCTTCAATTCCTACGAGCAGTACTTC.

This clone has a handful of counts. The DNA for the CDR3 is TGTGCCAGCAGCCATAGCGGGGGGGTTGCAAACGAGCAGTACTTC. Protein sequence: CASSHSGGVANEQYF. The rearrangement uses TRBV6-5 and TRBJ2-7; 11 nucleotides match TRBD2. The CDR3 covers 15 residues. CDR1 MNHEY and CDR2 SVGAGI come from the germline V gene. Trimming cost V 6 bases and J 5 bases; bases outside gene matches: 9.

V and J are TRBV15 and TRBJ1-1; D is ambiguous. The germline V gene has CDR1 LNHNV and CDR2 YYDKDF (reference sequence). The V end was cut by 4 bases, the J end by 6 bases, with 9 bases between. The CDR3 runs 12 residues. CDR3 in amino acids: CATSTRWSEAFF. DNA for the CDR3: TGTGCCACCAGCACCCGGTGGTCTGAAGCTTTCTTT. The full variable domain, in which reference TRBV15 and TRBJ1-1 provide the parts outside the CDR3, is DAMVIQNPRYQVTQFGKPVTLSCSQTLNHNVMYWYQQKSSQAPKLLFHYYDKDFNNEADTPDNFQSRRPNTSFCFLDIRSPGLGDTAMYLCATSTRWSEAFFGQGTRLTVV.

The chain combines TRBV5-1 with TRBJ2-3; a weak D match, TRBD2 (6 bases). This CDR3 has 14 amino acids. Trimming stripped 1 base from V and 4 bases from J, with 10 bases between. CDR1 and CDR2 (germline): SGHRS, YFSETQ. CDR3 region: CASSLWGVPDTQYF. The CDR3 coding sequence is TGCGCCAGCAGCTTGTGGGGGGTCCCAGATACGCAGTATTTT.

V and J are TRBV28 and TRBJ2-3; 7 bases align to TRBD2. With 7 bases clipped from V and 4 bases from J, the junction kept 2 bases outside the gene matches. The CDR3 spans 12 residues. Germline V CDR1 and CDR2: MDHEN, SYDVKM. The CDR3, as DNA: TGTGCCAGCACCAGCGGGGCAGATACGCAGTATTTT. Protein sequence: CASTSGADTQYF.